This T cell receptor beta chain is from a study of blood T cells in healthy people across ages. A sample-barcoded 5' primer and a J-beta primer mix were used in a second PCR of about 6 to 11 cycles. One entry per CDR3 protein, called by TCRdb with MiXCR from the 5' RACE reads. The sample has about 720,000 distinct CDR3 sequences, 22% seen once. Trimming removed 5 bases from V and 1 base from J; junction bases left unmatched: 2. CDR1 and CDR2 from the germline V gene are DFQATT and SNEGSKA (reference sequence). This CDR3 region has 13 residues. The sequence was obtained from a man in his 70s in good health. This chain connects TRBV20-1 to TRBJ1-5; 7 positions match TRBD1. Sequenced sample: blood. The CDR3 region is CSAHRGSNQPQHF. CDR3 sequence (DNA): TGCAGTGCTCACAGGGGAAGCAATCAGCCCCAGCATTTT.